This record concerns one T cell receptor beta chain sequence. Original analysis: Using reference gene primer amplification, nucleated cell counts were estimated. The assay was immunoSEQ multiplex PCR, and TCRdb's table has in-frame clones only and misses some. V and J calls and clone size follow that table, whereas D and trimming were derived from the DNA. Of more than 150,000 clones in the sample, 80% to 90% were seen once. The CDR3 is made up of 13 amino acids. Germline lookup yields CDR1 MNHEY and CDR2 SVGAGI. The V and J ends lost 2 bases and 3 bases respectively, with 8 bases between them. This sample was taken from a study of blood T cell repertoires in COVID-19. Study information: Specimens from acute and convalescent COVID-19 originated in the United States, Italy and Spain. T cells, B-cell-depleted T cells, or PBMCs supplied cDNA or gDNA.

What was sequenced was peripheral blood. This sequence originates from a woman aged 70-85 years with acute or convalescent COVID-19. V and J are TRBV6-5 and TRBJ2-7; the D gene is possibly TRBD2 (5 bases). CDR3 sequence reads: CASSYLGGYEQYF. Written as DNA, the CDR3 is TGTGCCAGCAGTTACCTTGGAGGCTACGAGCAGTACTTC.